This TCR beta chain was obtained from a study of blood T cell repertoires in COVID-19. Study information: T cells, B-cell-depleted T cells, or PBMCs supplied cDNA or gDNA.

In the study's own analysis: Cell counts per sample came from amplifying reference gene primers. The method was immunoSEQ multiplex PCR; TCRdb's version includes in-frame clones alone and lacks a portion of them. D and trimming were read from the DNA, whereas the V and J calls and clone size are those reported in that table. The data show about 270,000 clones, around 93% seen once. The CDR3 is made up of 13 amino acids. Trimming cost V 3 bases and J 3 bases, with 9 bases left between them. CDR1 and CDR2 from the germline V gene are MDHEN and SYDVKM. The V call is TRBV28, the J call TRBJ2-7, with D possibly matching TRBD2 (5 bases). The sample comprised PBMCs or T cells enriched from blood (not recorded which). The source of this sequence is a man aged 40-49 years who had been exposed to COVID-19. CDR3 region: CASSFAGDYEQYF. Written as DNA, the CDR3 is TGTGCCAGCAGTTTCGCCGGGGACTACGAGCAGTACTTC.